This T cell receptor beta chain came from a study of blood T cell repertoires in COVID-19. Overall study: Sites across the United States, Italy and Spain contributed samples from acute and convalescent COVID-19. T cells, B-cell-depleted T cells, or PBMCs supplied cDNA or gDNA.

Original processing methods: How many nucleated cells were present was estimated from reference gene primer amplification. Profiled with immunoSEQ multiplex PCR; TCRdb holds only in-frame clones, not every one. The DNA gave D and trimming, while V, J and clone size come from that table. The data show some 120,000 clones, about 83% seen once. Sequenced sample: peripheral blood. The source of this sequence is a woman aged 45-65 years with acute or convalescent COVID-19.

DNA of the CDR3: TGTGCCAGCGCTAGACTAGCGGGGCGTCAAGAGACCCAGTACTTC. Translation: CASARLAGRQETQYF. V is TRBV7-2 and J is TRBJ2-5, with 11 bases fitting TRBD2. V shed 8 bases and J 2 bases; nucleotides not matched to a gene: 7. From germline, CDR1 is SGHTA and CDR2 FQGNSA. The CDR3 has 15 amino acids.